This T cell receptor (beta chain) was found in a study of low-dose radiotherapy and immunotherapy resistance in tumors. At the level of the study: Treatment of Cohort 2 consisted of 1 Gy per fraction every two weeks, amounting to 13 Gy over 26 weeks. Each patient was administered nivolumab intravenously at 240 mg, which was a flat dose, every two weeks, along with intravenous ipilimumab at 1 mg/kg every six weeks.

The CDR3 has 15 amino acids. CDR1 is MDHEN and CDR2 is SYDVKM in the germline V gene. After removal of 7 bases from V and 0 bases from J, the junction contained 7 bases not matched to a gene. Time point reported: before trial treatment. As their treatment, donors received nivolumab, ipilimumab, aspirin, low-dose cyclophosphamide and low-dose radiotherapy. All eligible patients presented with advanced solid tumors that contained no tumor-infiltrating lymphocytes. First-strand cDNA used TRAV- and TRBV-specific primers, covering alpha and beta chains. TCR amplification ran 15 to 20 PCR cycles using constant-region and V-primer adapter primers. TCRdb reprocessed the reads via MiXCR and lists one record per CDR3 protein. This sample yields 35,000 to 50,000 distinct CDR3 sequences, of which around a third are seen a single time; around 3.9% belongs to the top ten.

The source was PBMCs, collected before treatment. The genes are TRBV28 and TRBJ1-1; 8 bases fit TRBD1. The clonotype originates from a male donor with gallbladder cancer. This CDR3 reads CASNRQGPLNTEAFF. The CDR3 nucleotides read TGTGCCAGCAACCGACAGGGGCCACTGAACACTGAAGCTTTCTTT.